The 20 T cell receptor beta chains given below trace back to one sample, sequenced in a study of T cell repertoires and HLA-DP antigens. The protocol was immunoSEQ multiplex PCR, while the TCRdb copy is restricted to in-frame clones and leaves out a portion. This repertoire shows about 73,000 clones, 80% found once; its top ten account for around 1.4%. The antigens for these receptors are not known. Material: CD4+ T cells from PBMCs. The receptors originated from a man aged 60 to 69 in good health and CMV-seronegative.

The V and J genes are TRBV7-2 and TRBJ2-5; D call uncertain. In germline, CDR1 is SGHTA, CDR2 FQGNSA. Trimming stripped 7 bases from V and 0 bases from J, with 9 bases between. CDR3 length: 13 residues. DNA of the CDR3: TGTGCCAGCACCCCCGACTACCAAGAGACCCAGTACTTC. It encodes CASTPDYQETQYF.

This chain uses TRBV4-1 with TRBJ2-7; 12 nucleotides line up with TRBD2. Germline CDR1 is MGHRA and CDR2 is YSYEKL. Trimming at V came to 1 base and at J to 4 bases, leaving 5 bases not matched to a gene. This CDR3 has 16 amino acids. CDR3 loop: CASSQASGGALYEQYF. Written as DNA, the CDR3 is TGCGCCAGCAGCCAAGCTAGCGGGGGGGCCTTGTACGAGCAGTACTTC.

This clone has only one observation. The rearrangement uses TRBV4-1 and TRBJ2-1; possibly TRBD2 for D (6 bases). Trimming removed 5 bases at V and 5 bases at J, with 19 bases between. This CDR3 region has 16 residues. The V gene's germline CDR1 is MGHRA and CDR2 YSYEKL. Written as DNA, the CDR3 is TGCGCCAGCAGCTCTCGGACTACGCCCCCTAACAATGAGCAGTTCTTC. This sequence encodes CASSSRTTPPNNEQFF.

V is TRBV6-5 and J is TRBJ2-2; 7 bases line up with TRBD1. V trimming: 4 bases; J trimming: 7 bases; junction bases outside the gene matches: 12. CDR1 is MNHEY and CDR2 is SVGAGI in the germline V gene. The CDR3 is 16 residues long. CDR3 DNA sequence: TGTGCCAGCAGTTCCCCCCGTAGGGGGCGCGACGGGGAGCTGTTTTTT. Residues: CASSSPRRGRDGELFF.

This clone appeared once. The genes are TRBV5-6 and TRBJ2-7, with 10 bases fitting TRBD2. Germline V gene sequence: CDR1 SGHDT, CDR2 YYEEEE. V was clipped by 3 bases and J by 3 bases; unmatched bases: 3. This CDR3 spans 14 amino acids. CDR3 nucleotides: TGTGCCAGCAGCTGGGGACTAGCGAGCTACGAGCAGTACGTC. Its protein product is CASSWGLASYEQYV.

The gene calls are TRBV14 and TRBJ1-1; 7 bases line up with TRBD1. The junction had 9 bases not matched to a gene; V was cut back by 4 bases and J by 1 base. This CDR3 region has 16 residues. Germline V gene sequence: CDR1 SGHDN, CDR2 FVKESK. CDR3 in amino acids: CASSPLARQGNTEAFF. The CDR3 coding sequence is TGTGCCAGCAGCCCCTTAGCGCGACAGGGGAACACTGAAGCTTTCTTT. The variable domain in full, with the rest retrieved from reference TRBV14 and TRBJ1-1, is EAGVTQFPSHSVIEKGQTVTLRCDPISGHDNLYWYRRVMGKEIKFLLHFVKESKQDESGMPNNRFLAERTGGTYSTLKVQPAELEDSGVYFCASSPLARQGNTEAFFGQGTRLTVV.

The CDR3: CASSFDRAPGNTIYF. For the CDR3, the DNA is TGCGCCAGCAGCTTCGACAGGGCACCTGGAAACACCATATATTTT. The V gene is TRBV5-1, the J gene TRBJ1-3, with 7 bases lining up with TRBD1. Losses at the gene ends were 2 bases for V and 2 bases for J; bases not matched to a gene: 4. This CDR3 comprises 15 residues. The germline CDR1 and CDR2 sequences are SGHRS and YFSETQ.

The rearrangement links TRBV7-6 to TRBJ2-3; D perhaps matches TRBD2 (6 bases). The CDR3 has 18 residues. Germline V gene lookup returns CDR1 SGHVS and CDR2 FNYEAQ. V was trimmed by 5 bases and J by 0 bases, leaving 21 bases between them. The CDR3 spells CASSPRGFSGASTDTQYF. The CDR3 DNA reads TGTGCCAGCAGCCCTAGGGGATTTAGCGGTGCTAGCACAGATACGCAGTATTTT.

The gene calls are TRBV27 and TRBJ2-7, with D perhaps given as TRBD1 or TRBD2 (5 bases each). The CDR3 extends over 15 amino acids. Trimming shortened V by 6 bases and J by 1 base, and 16 bases separated the two germline ends. Germline V CDR1 and CDR2: MNHEY, SMNVEV (reference sequence). The CDR3 sequence is CASRRRDGGSYEQYF. CDR3 DNA: TGTGCCAGCAGAAGACGGGACGGAGGATCCTACGAGCAGTACTTC.

CDR3 sequence reads: CASSLVGDTQYF. The CDR3 DNA reads as TGTGCCAGCAGCTTAGTGGGGGATACGCAGTATTTT. The rearrangement joins TRBV7-2 to TRBJ2-3; D unresolved. CDR1 is SGHTA, CDR2 FQGNSA, per germline. V was trimmed by 1 base and J by 6 bases, leaving 5 bases between them. The length of the CDR3 is 12 residues.

The V gene is TRBV19, the J gene TRBJ2-5; D not certain. Trimming removed 8 bases at V and 5 bases at J, with 18 bases between. This CDR3 spans 14 amino acids. The V gene's germline CDR1 is LNHDA and CDR2 SQIVND (reference sequence). CDR3 nucleotides: TGTGCCAGTTCTACACGGAGCCTCAGGGAGACCCAGTACTTC. Translation: CASSTRSLRETQYF. Full variable domain (outside the CDR3, taken from reference TRBV19 and TRBJ2-5): DGGITQSPKYLFRKEGQNVTLSCEQNLNHDAMYWYRQDPGQGLRLIYYSQIVNDFQKGDIAEGYSVSREKKESFPLTVTSAQKNPTAFYLCASSTRSLRETQYFGPGTRLLVL.

The V call is TRBV9, the J call TRBJ1-6; 8 bases map to TRBD1. The CDR3 covers 15 residues. Germline lookup yields CDR1 SGDLS and CDR2 YYNGEE. V lost 4 bases, J lost 4 bases, and 4 bases stayed unmatched. The CDR3 sequence is CASSPRTGYNSPLHF. CDR3 sequence (DNA): TGTGCCAGCAGCCCACGGACAGGGTATAATTCACCCCTCCACTTT.

The rearrangement joins TRBV12-5 to TRBJ1-2; a possible D gene is TRBD1 (5 bases). V lost 3 bases, J lost 8 bases, and 10 bases lay in between. Germline V CDR1 and CDR2: LGHNT, FRNRAP. CDR3 length: 12 residues. CDR3 sequence (DNA): TGTGCTAGTGGTTTCGGGGGAATGGGCTACACCTTC. Its protein product is CASGFGGMGYTF.

This clone was recorded many times. The chain links TRBV6-1 to TRBJ1-3; D possibly corresponds to TRBD1 (6 bases). There are 14 residues in the CDR3. Per germline, CDR1 MNHNS and CDR2 SASEGT. The germline V and J ends were trimmed by 6 bases and 1 base, with 10 bases remaining between them. Written as DNA, the CDR3 is TGTGCCAGCAGGAGCACAGGGTCTGGAAACACCATATATTTT. This gives the protein CASRSTGSGNTIYF.

This clone was observed a single time. The chain couples TRBV20-1 to TRBJ2-3; D may be TRBD2 (6 bases). This CDR3 is 11 amino acids long. Trimming cost V 2 bases and J 10 bases, with 10 bases left between them. Germline V gene sequence: CDR1 DFQATT, CDR2 SNEGSKA (reference sequence). As DNA, the CDR3 is TGCAGTGCTAGACAGGACTACTCGCAGTATTTT. Protein: CSARQDYSQYF.

This chain connects TRBV14 to TRBJ2-6, with D unresolved. CDR3 length equals 14 residues. V lost 8 bases and J 0 bases, leaving 8 bases between the germline ends. Germline V lookup: CDR1 SGHDN, CDR2 FVKESK. The CDR3 region is CASGASSGANVLTF. In DNA form, the CDR3 reads TGTGCCAGCGGAGCGAGCTCTGGGGCCAACGTCCTGACTTTC. The full variable domain, completed using reference TRBV14 and TRBJ2-6, is EAGVTQFPSHSVIEKGQTVTLRCDPISGHDNLYWYRRVMGKEIKFLLHFVKESKQDESGMPNNRFLAERTGGTYSTLKVQPAELEDSGVYFCASGASSGANVLTFGAGSRLTVL.

The chain combines TRBV18 with TRBJ1-6; 7 bases are a match to TRBD1. Germline V gene lookup returns CDR1 KGHSH and CDR2 LQKENI. The trim removed 3 bases at V and 6 bases at J, leaving 2 bases unmatched. The CDR3 is 14 residues long. The CDR3 sequence: CASSPAGGNSPLHF. The CDR3 DNA reads TGTGCCAGCTCACCCGCAGGGGGTAATTCACCCCTCCACTTT.

This clone was counted only a few times. The chain recombines TRBV18 with TRBJ1-6, with TRBD1 matching 7 bases. Per germline, CDR1 KGHSH and CDR2 LQKENI. This CDR3 comprises 15 residues. The V segment lost 0 bases and the J segment 6 bases; nucleotides outside the gene matches: 2. The chain's CDR3 is CASSPPRDSNSPLHF. Here the CDR3 DNA reads TGTGCCAGCTCACCACCGAGGGACAGTAATTCACCCCTCCACTTT.

The rearrangement joins TRBV4-2 to TRBJ1-5, with D tentatively TRBD1 (6 bases). Germline V lookup: CDR1 LGHNA, CDR2 YNFKEQ. The V end was cut by 0 bases, the J end by 6 bases, with 9 bases between. The CDR3 has 14 amino acids. The CDR3, as DNA: TGTGCCAGCAGCCAAGATTGGGGGGCTCAGCCCCAGCATTTT. Translation: CASSQDWGAQPQHF.

The chain employs TRBV19 and TRBJ2-1; D is possibly TRBD1 or TRBD2 (5 bases each). This CDR3 is 14 amino acids long. With 10 bases removed from V and 3 bases from J, the gap between germline ends came to 16 bases. The germline CDR1 and CDR2 sequences are LNHDA and SQIVND (reference sequence). The CDR3 nucleotides are TGTGCCACCTCCCTGGGGGTGGGCTACAATGAGCAGTTCTTC. Protein: CATSLGVGYNEQFF.